The clone carrying this T cell receptor (beta chain) has a handful of counts. Its specificity is unknown. This specimen comes from a study of T cell responses to AZD1222 COVID-19 vaccine. Points from the study as a whole: Reports indicate that nearly half of spike-specific TCRs are directed at unmutated variant regions. Mostly white British, mostly female donors; authors suggested clonal diversity may be underestimated. Repertoire sampling occurred only after the peak T cell response.

Sequencing used immunoSEQ multiplex PCR; TCRdb keeps in-frame clones, though not all of them. The sample lists roughly 100,000 clones, roughly 90% occurring once. The source of this sequence is an adult in good health. Here the sequenced sample was peripheral blood, taken on day 0 of AZD1222 vaccination.

The CDR3 DNA reads as TGTGCCAGCAGCTCAGACAGGGGGACTCCTTCCTACGAGCAGTACTTC. Amino acids: CASSSDRGTPSYEQYF. The chain employs TRBV11-2 and TRBJ2-7; 9 positions agree with TRBD1. The trim removed 4 bases at V and 1 base at J, leaving 8 bases unmatched. The CDR3 is made up of 16 amino acids. Per germline, CDR1 SGHAT and CDR2 FQNNGV. Full variable domain (missing parts from reference TRBV11-2 and TRBJ2-7): EAGVAQSPRYKIIEKRQSVAFWCNPISGHATLYWYQQILGQGPKLLIQFQNNGVVDDSQLPKDRFSAERLKGVDSTLKIQPAKLEDSAVYLCASSSDRGTPSYEQYFGPGTRLTVT.